This T cell receptor beta chain was observed in a study of T cells in localized non-small cell lung cancer. Notes on this clone: No antigen is known for it. Distinct nucleotide sequences in the sample also encode this CDR3.

The study's findings and limits: Uninvolved adjacent lung showed peak T cell clonality, exceeding tumor.

Losses at the gene ends were 0 bases for V and 3 bases for J; bases not matched to a gene: 6. This CDR3 has 15 residues. Germline V gives CDR1 GTSNPN, CDR2 SVGIG (reference sequence). Libraries were prepared by immunoSEQ multiplex PCR; TCRdb keeps only in-frame clonotypes and omits some of them. This table holds approximately 23,000 clones, roughly 89% found once. J is TRBJ2-7 and V is TRBV30; 9 bases agree with TRBD1. The material was peripheral blood, obtained before any cancer treatment. The source is a male donor aged 60 or over with stage I lung adenocarcinoma. CDR3 loop: CAWSVGTGSSYEQYF. DNA of the CDR3: TGTGCCTGGAGTGTGGGGACAGGGTCGAGCTACGAGCAGTACTTC.